One sample yielded the 10 T cell receptor beta chains listed below, sequenced in a study of regulatory T cells in long-lasting Graves disease. The time point denotes: newly diagnosed GD, antithyroid drugs for less than 3 months. With RNA extracted from PBMCs as input, the TCR library was made. Both iRepertoire HTBI primers and Arm-PCR of CDR3 regions were used to build the TCR beta libraries. A single record per CDR3 protein comes from TCRdb applying MiXCR to the multiplex PCR reads. The table lists about 350,000 distinct CDR3 sequences, approximately 15% of them singletons. The data were also submitted as part of a second study, on T cells in Graves' hyperthyroidism and ophthalmopathy.

Material: peripheral blood mononuclear cells (PBMCs), obtained at new diagnosis, from a patient treated with antithyroid drugs. These receptors were obtained from a man aged 35 to 55 with Graves disease.

The chain combines TRBV20-1 with TRBJ2-7, with D perhaps TRBD2 (5 bases). V was cut by 3 bases and J by 3 bases, with 12 bases left in between. The CDR3 is 13 residues long. Germline V CDR1 and CDR2: DFQATT, SNEGSKA (reference sequence). Written as DNA, the CDR3 is TGCAGTGCTAGGGGAGCCGCTGTCTACGAGCAGTACTTC. Translated: CSARGAAVYEQYF.

The chain uses TRBV7-9 and TRBJ1-2; TRBD1 aligns across 10 bases. After removal of 4 bases from V and 0 bases from J, the junction contained 8 bases not matched to a gene. This CDR3 is built from 17 residues. CDR1 SEHNR and CDR2 FQNEAQ come from the germline V gene (reference sequence). CDR3 in amino acids: CASSSGTGAPTNYGYTF. DNA of the CDR3: TGTGCCAGCAGCTCCGGGACAGGGGCTCCGACTAACTATGGCTACACCTTC.

This clonotype was seen repeatedly, ten times or more. The gene calls are TRBV5-1 and TRBJ2-3; D is undetermined. V lost 1 base, J lost 4 bases, and 10 bases lay in between. The CDR3 loop spans 14 amino acids. Germline V CDR1 and CDR2: SGHRS, YFSETQ. CDR3 amino acids: CASSLLGFADTQYF. The CDR3 region has the DNA TGCGCCAGCAGCTTGTTGGGGTTTGCAGATACGCAGTATTTT. Variable domain in full (rest from reference TRBV5-1 and TRBJ2-3): KAGVTQTPRYLIKTRGQQVTLSCSPISGHRSVSWYQQTPGQGLQFLFEYFSETQRNKGNFPGRFSGRQFSNSRSEMNVSTLELGDSALYLCASSLLGFADTQYFGPGTRLTVL.

Many counts were recorded for this clonotype. The gene calls are TRBV2 and TRBJ2-2, with D unresolved. This CDR3 is built from 16 residues. Trimming stripped 4 bases from V and 1 base from J, with 13 bases between. From germline, CDR1 is SNHLY and CDR2 FYNNEI. The CDR3 coding sequence is TGTGCCAGCAGTGGTCGGGTGGAAAGGAACACCGGGGAGCTGTTTTTT. Amino acid sequence: CASSGRVERNTGELFF.

Note on this clonotype: A read error may explain this, as a much larger clone is one base away. This rearrangement joins TRBV7-2 to TRBJ2-3; the match to TRBD2 covers 7 bases. In germline, CDR1 is SGHTA, CDR2 FQGNSA. This CDR3 region has 15 residues. The CDR3 spells CASSSSGASTGTQYF. CDR3 bases: TGTGCCAGCAGCTCTAGCGGAGCTAGCACAGGTACGCAGTATTTT.

Remarks on this clonotype: Its ends do not fully match the called genes, so a read error is possible. The chain employs TRBV4-1 and TRBJ2-2, with D perhaps given as TRBD1 or TRBD2 (5 bases each). CDR1 is MGHRA, CDR2 YSYEKL, per germline. CDR3 length: 16 amino acids. This CDR3 is CVSSQDPGGYTGELFF. Here the CDR3 DNA reads TGCGTCAGCAGCCAAGATCCTGGGGGATACACCGGGGAGCTGTTTTTT.

In this sample, this clonotype turned up many times. V usage is TRBV6-1 and J usage is TRBJ1-4, with D perhaps matching TRBD1 (5 bases). CDR3 length equals 16 residues. Germline CDR1 is MNHNS and CDR2 is SASEGT. Trimming removed 3 bases from V and 1 base from J, with 12 bases in between. The CDR3 DNA reads as TGTGCCAGCAGTGATGTCAGGGCAGGAACTAATGAAAAACTGTTTTTT. This gives the protein CASSDVRAGTNEKLFF.

The sample holds many counts of this clonotype. This chain uses TRBV6-1 with TRBJ2-3; TRBD1 matches 11 bases. Trimming took 7 bases from V and 3 from J; bases not matched to a gene: 9. Germline CDR1 is MNHNS and CDR2 is SASEGT. The CDR3 sequence is 16 residues long. CDR3 sequence: CASTPRDRGRTDTQYF. The CDR3 DNA reads TGTGCCAGCACCCCTCGGGACAGGGGGAGGACAGATACGCAGTATTTT.

The V and J genes are TRBV18 and TRBJ2-3; no definite D call. Germline assignment: CDR1 KGHSH and CDR2 LQKENI. The CDR3 has 15 residues. V was shortened by 5 bases and J by 4 bases, with 16 bases between the two germline ends. CDR3 coding DNA: TGTGCCAGCTCAGAAATTGGGCGCCGGGCAGATACGCAGTATTTT. Protein product: CASSEIGRRADTQYF.

There are many counts of this clonotype. The rearrangement uses TRBV2 and TRBJ2-6; the D gene is possibly TRBD2 (6 bases). Per the germline V gene, CDR1 is SNHLY and CDR2 is FYNNEI. The CDR3 loop spans 15 amino acids. Trimming removed 7 bases from V and 2 bases from J, with 12 bases in between. CDR3: CASTEGLAGANVLTF. CDR3 sequence (DNA): TGTGCCAGCACGGAGGGTTTGGCTGGGGCCAACGTCCTGACTTTC.